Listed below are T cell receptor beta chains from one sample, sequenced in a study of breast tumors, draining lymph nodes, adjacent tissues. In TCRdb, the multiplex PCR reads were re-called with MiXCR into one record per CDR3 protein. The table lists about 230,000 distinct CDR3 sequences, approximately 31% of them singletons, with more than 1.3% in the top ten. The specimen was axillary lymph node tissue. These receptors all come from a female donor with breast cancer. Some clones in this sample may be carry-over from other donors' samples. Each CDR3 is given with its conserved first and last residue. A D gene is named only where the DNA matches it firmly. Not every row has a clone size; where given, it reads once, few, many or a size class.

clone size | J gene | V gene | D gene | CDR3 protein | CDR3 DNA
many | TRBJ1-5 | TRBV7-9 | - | CASSLGDFTNQPQHF | TGTGCCAGCAGCTTAGGGGACTTCACCAATCAGCCCCAGCATTTT
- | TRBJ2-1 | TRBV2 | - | CASKRDRGTSVPYNEQFF | TGTGCCAGCAAGAGGGACAGGGGGACTAGCGTCCCCTACAATGAGCAGTTCTTC
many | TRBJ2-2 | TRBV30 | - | CAWRFGGNGGELFF | TGTGCCTGGAGATTCGGCGGGAACGGCGGGGAGCTGTTTTTT
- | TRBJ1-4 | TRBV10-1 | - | CASSEGGAANEKLFF | TGCGCCAGCAGTGAGGGGGGGGCTGCTAATGAAAAACTGTTTTTT
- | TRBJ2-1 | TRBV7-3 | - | CASSLRAGRGQNNQQFF | TGTGCCAGCAGCTTAAGGGCGGGAAGAGGACAGAACAATCAGCAGTTCTTC
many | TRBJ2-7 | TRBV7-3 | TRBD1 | CASSLGQANNEQYF | TGTGCCAGCAGCTTAGGACAGGCAAACAACGAGCAGTACTTC
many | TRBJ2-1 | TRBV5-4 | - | CASSLDAPSNEQFF | TGTGCCAGCAGCTTGGATGCGCCTTCCAATGAGCAGTTCTTC
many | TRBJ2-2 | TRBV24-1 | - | CATSDWSKNTGELFF | TGTGCCACCAGTGATTGGTCCAAGAACACCGGGGAGCTGTTTTTT
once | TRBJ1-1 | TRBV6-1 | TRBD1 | CASSELAGGGNTEASF | TGTGCCAGCAGTGAATTGGCAGGGGGCGGAAACACTGAAGCTTCCTTT
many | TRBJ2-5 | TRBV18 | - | CASSPPGMRETQYF | TGTGCCAGCTCACCACCAGGGATGAGGGAGACCCAGTACTTC
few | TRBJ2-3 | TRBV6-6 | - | CASSHRSGSDTQYF | TGTGCCAGCAGTCACCGGTCGGGGTCAGATACGCAGTATTTT
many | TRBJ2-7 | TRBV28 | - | CASLGGTSYEQYF | TGTGCCAGCCTCGGCGGGACCTCCTACGAGCAGTACTTC
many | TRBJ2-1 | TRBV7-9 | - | CASSFSGGPLDNEQFF | TGTGCCAGCAGTTTTTCCGGAGGGCCCCTTGACAATGAGCAGTTCTTC
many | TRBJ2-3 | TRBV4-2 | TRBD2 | CASSISGREGNTQYF | TGTGCCAGCAGCATTAGCGGGAGGGAAGGGAATACGCAGTATTTT
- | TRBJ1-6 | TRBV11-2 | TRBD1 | CASRTAGGSPLHF | TGTGCCAGCAGAACGGCAGGGGGCTCACCCCTCCACTTT
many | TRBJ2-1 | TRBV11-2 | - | CASTLSGEYNEQFF | TGTGCCAGCACCCTCAGCGGCGAATACAATGAGCAGTTCTTC
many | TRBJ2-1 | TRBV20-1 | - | CSARYTDYNEQFF | TGCAGTGCTAGGTACACGGACTACAATGAGCAGTTCTTC
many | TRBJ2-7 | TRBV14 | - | CASSQVGLGQYF | TGTGCCAGCAGCCAAGTAGGGCTGGGGCAGTACTTC
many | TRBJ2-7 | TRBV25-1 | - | CASSETYEQYF | TGTGCCAGCAGTGAAACCTACGAGCAGTACTTC
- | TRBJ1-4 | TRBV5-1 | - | CASSSGGGGKLFF | TGCGCCAGCAGCTCCGGGGGGGGAGGAAAACTGTTTTTT
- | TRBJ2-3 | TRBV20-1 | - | CSARSAENWADTQYF | TGCAGTGCTCGCTCCGCCGAAAACTGGGCAGATACGCAGTATTTT
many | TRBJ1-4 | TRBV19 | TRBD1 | CASSISSRGEKLFF | TGTGCCAGTAGTATATCCTCCAGGGGGGAAAAACTGTTTTTT
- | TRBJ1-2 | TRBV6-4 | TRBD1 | CASSVGQGTATNYGYTF | TGTGCCAGCAGTGTCGGGCAAGGGACAGCTACTAACTATGGCTACACCTTC
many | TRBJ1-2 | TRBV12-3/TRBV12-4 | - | CASSYEQVSNYGYTF | TGTGCCAGCAGTTACGAACAGGTATCCAACTATGGCTACACCTTC
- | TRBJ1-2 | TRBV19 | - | CASRGGAGGYTF | TGTGCCAGTAGAGGGGGGGCTGGTGGCTACACCTTC
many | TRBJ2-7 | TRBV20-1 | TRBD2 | CSANEREGPVEQYF | TGCAGTGCTAATGAGCGGGAGGGCCCCGTCGAGCAGTACTTC
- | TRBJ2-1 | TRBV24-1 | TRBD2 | CATGSGSGNEQFF | TGTGCTACCGGTAGCGGGTCTGGCAATGAGCAGTTCTTC
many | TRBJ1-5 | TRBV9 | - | CASSVDNSFQPQHF | TGTGCCAGCAGCGTAGATAACAGCTTTCAGCCCCAGCATTTT
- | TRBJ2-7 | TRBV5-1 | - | CASSLVAVSYEQYF | TGCGCCAGCAGCTTGGTAGCGGTTTCGTACGAGCAGTACTTC
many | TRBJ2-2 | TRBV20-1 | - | CSARSPGQINTGELFF | TGCAGTGCTAGATCACCGGGACAAATAAACACCGGGGAGCTGTTTTTT
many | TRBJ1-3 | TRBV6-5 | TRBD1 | CASSSNRGYSSGNTIYF | TGTGCCAGCAGTTCTAACAGGGGATATTCCTCTGGAAACACCATATATTTT
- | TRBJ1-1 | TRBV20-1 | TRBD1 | CSAHGQGNTEAFF | TGCAGTGCTCACGGACAGGGGAACACTGAAGCTTTCTTT
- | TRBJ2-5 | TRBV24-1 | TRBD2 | CATSDPNRTSGRGGEARYF | TGTGCCACCAGTGACCCCAACCGGACTAGCGGGAGAGGCGGTGAGGCCCGGTACTTC
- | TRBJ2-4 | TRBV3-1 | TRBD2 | CASSQGGLAGSKNIQYF | TGTGCCAGCAGCCAAGGGGGACTAGCGGGGTCCAAAAACATTCAGTACTTC
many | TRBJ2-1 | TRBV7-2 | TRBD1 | CASTLDRDRGYNEQFF | TGTGCCAGCACCCTAGATCGGGACAGGGGATACAATGAGCAGTTCTTC
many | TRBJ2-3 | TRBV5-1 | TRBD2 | CASRLAGMTDTQYF | TGCGCCAGCAGGCTAGCGGGTATGACAGATACGCAGTATTTT
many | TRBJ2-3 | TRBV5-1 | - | CASSLGQGGFTDTQYF | TGCGCCAGCAGCTTGGGACAGGGAGGGTTCACAGATACGCAGTATTTT
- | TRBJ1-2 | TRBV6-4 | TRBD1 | CASRRPSETGMKRGYTF | TGTGCCAGTAGACGGCCCTCCGAGACAGGGATGAAGCGCGGCTACACCTTC
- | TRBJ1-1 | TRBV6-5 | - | CASSYSYLQENTEAFF | TGTGCCAGCAGTTACTCGTACTTACAGGAGAACACTGAAGCTTTCTTT
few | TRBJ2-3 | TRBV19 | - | CASSMASSIPMQYF | TGTGCCAGTAGTATGGCTAGTTCTATTCCTATGCAGTATTTT
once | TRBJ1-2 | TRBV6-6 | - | CASMGGAGGYTF | TGTGCCAGCATGGGGGGCGCGGGAGGCTACACCTTC
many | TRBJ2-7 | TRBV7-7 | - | CASSLTPKDEIVFREQYF | TGTGCCAGCAGCTTAACCCCCAAGGACGAGATAGTCTTTCGAGAGCAGTACTTC
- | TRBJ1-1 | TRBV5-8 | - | CASSSDFTNTEAFF | TGTGCCAGCAGCTCGGATTTTACGAACACTGAAGCTTTCTTT
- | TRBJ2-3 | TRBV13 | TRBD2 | CASSPQGTSGKDTQYF | TGTGCCAGCAGCCCACAAGGGACTAGCGGGAAGGATACGCAGTATTTT
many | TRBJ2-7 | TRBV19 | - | CASSRRGARRYEQYF | TGTGCCAGTAGTAGACGCGGCGCCCGGCGGTACGAGCAGTACTTC
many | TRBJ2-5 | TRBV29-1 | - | CSASEGWETQYF | TGCAGCGCCTCCGAGGGATGGGAGACCCAGTACTTC
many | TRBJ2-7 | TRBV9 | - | CASSPKQGGWYEQYF | TGTGCCAGCAGCCCGAAACAGGGGGGGTGGTACGAGCAGTACTTC
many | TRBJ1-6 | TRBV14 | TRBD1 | CASSDRQGTPLHF | TGTGCCAGCAGCGACCGACAGGGTACACCCCTCCACTTT
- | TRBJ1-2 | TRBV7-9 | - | CASSYGGNTF | TGTGCCAGCAGCTACGGGGGAAACACCTTC
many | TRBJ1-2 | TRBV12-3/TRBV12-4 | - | CASRAGAGGYGYTF | TGTGCCAGCAGGGCGGGGGCTGGAGGGTATGGCTACACCTTC
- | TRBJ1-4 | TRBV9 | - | CASSVGPATNEKLFF | TGTGCCAGCAGCGTAGGGCCGGCAACTAATGAAAAACTGTTTTTT
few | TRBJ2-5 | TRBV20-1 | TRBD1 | CSAPDRAPNQPQYF | TGCAGTGCTCCAGACAGGGCGCCAAATCAGCCCCAGTACTTC
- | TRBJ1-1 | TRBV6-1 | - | CASSAFGGRAGTEAFF | TGTGCCAGCAGCGCGTTTGGGGGGCGTGCGGGGACTGAAGCTTTCTTT